Shown below are 23 T cell receptor beta chains from a single sample sequenced in a study of beta chain features in type 1 diabetes (dated by TCRdb to 2016 to 2018). Preparation of the library involved the immunoSEQ multiplex PCR assay. The High Capacity cDNA Reverse Transcription Kit was used to reverse transcribe all of the isolated RNA, meaning that expressed TCRB transcripts were what got sequenced. TCRdb retrieved this table from immuneACCESS and kept in-frame rearrangements only. Not all clones are present; in checked studies, unresolved V genes account for under half, and no reason is known for the remainder. In this sample the table shows fewer than 150,000 clones, less than 8.5% of which occur a single time. The ten largest clonotypes hold 1.4% of the sample. Input material: central memory CD4+ T cells from blood. The receptors were sampled from a woman aged 25 to 39 in good health.

In this sample, this clone turned up a few times. The J gene is TRBJ1-1, the V gene TRBV4-2, with D perhaps matching TRBD1 (5 bases). V dropped 5 bases and J dropped 0 bases, with 7 bases sitting between them. Looked up from germline, CDR1 is LGHNA and CDR2 is YNFKEQ. This CDR3 contains 13 residues. DNA for the CDR3: TGTGCCAGCAGCTCACAGGTGAACACTGAAGCTTTCTTT. It is translated as CASSSQVNTEAFF.

The chain combines TRBV2 with TRBJ1-1, with 8 bases identical to TRBD1. Germline V lookup: CDR1 SNHLY, CDR2 FYNNEI. With V trimmed by 6 bases and J by 1 base, 7 bases remained unmatched. This CDR3 is built from 15 residues. CDR3 coding DNA: TGTGCCAGCAGGTACCAAGGGACAGGGAACACTGAAGCTTTCTTT. As protein: CASRYQGTGNTEAFF.

This clone was seen only a few times. The V and J genes are TRBV10-3 and TRBJ2-1, with D uncertain. The length of the CDR3 is 11 residues. Germline values: CDR1 ENHRY, CDR2 SYGVKD. V was clipped by 0 bases and J by 15 bases, with 9 bases between them. The CDR3 DNA reads as TGTGCCATCAGTGAGTCGTATATGGCGTTCTTC. It codes for CAISESYMAFF.

The chain is built from TRBV9 and TRBJ2-5; maybe TRBD1 (6 bases). CDR3 length: 15 residues. V was trimmed by 0 bases and J by 5 bases, leaving 14 bases between them. Germline CDR1 SGDLS, CDR2 YYNGEE. The CDR3 coding sequence is TGTGCCAGCAGCGTAGGGGCAGGGGTTGGGGAGACCCAGTACTTC. Residues: CASSVGAGVGETQYF.

The rearrangement joins TRBV4-3 to TRBJ2-7, with TRBD2 matching over 10 bases. Germline lookup yields CDR1 LGHNA and CDR2 YSLEER. The CDR3 consists of 14 residues. Trimming cost V 4 bases and J 4 bases; bases outside gene matches: 4. The CDR3 DNA reads as TGCGCCAGCAGCCTCGGACTAGCGGCTTACGAGCAGTACTTC. Translation gives CASSLGLAAYEQYF.

The rearrangement uses TRBV7-2 and TRBJ2-3; 9 bases match TRBD2. CDR3 size: 18 residues. Germline V lookup: CDR1 SGHTA, CDR2 FQGNSA. Germline trimming cut 5 bases from V and 1 base from J; bases unmatched to any gene: 13. CDR3 in DNA: TGTGCCAGCAGCATTAGTGGGCGGGAGGGTCGGGGCACAGATACGCAGTATTTT. Amino acids: CASSISGREGRGTDTQYF.

At least ten counts were recorded for this clone. The V and J genes are TRBV11-1 and TRBJ2-3; 7 nucleotides match TRBD1. Looked up from germline, CDR1 is SGHAT and CDR2 is FQDESV (reference sequence). There are 16 residues in the CDR3. J was trimmed by 2 bases and V by 6 bases; bases with no gene match: 11. Written as DNA, the CDR3 is TGTGCCAGCAGATCTCGGTACGACAGGGCCACAGATACGCAGTATTTT. It encodes CASRSRYDRATDTQYF.

The table lists this clone with a few counts. The CDR3 DNA reads as TGTGCCAGCTCACCACCGGGTGCAGGGGGCTTCGAGACCCAGTACTTC. It yields the protein CASSPPGAGGFETQYF. This chain joins TRBV18 and TRBJ2-5, with 8 bases fitting TRBD1. This CDR3 is built from 16 residues. In germline, CDR1 is KGHSH, CDR2 LQKENI. V lost 0 bases to trimming and J lost 5 bases; unmatched junction nucleotides: 8.

The V gene is TRBV4-2, the J gene TRBJ1-1, with a tentative D call TRBD1 (6 bases). CDR1 and CDR2 (germline): LGHNA, YNFKEQ. V was cut by 4 bases and J by 5 bases, with 14 bases left in between. The CDR3 spans 14 residues. CDR3 in DNA: TGTGCCAGCAGCCCCCACAGGGCAGGAACTGAAGCTTTCTTT. Translation gives CASSPHRAGTEAFF.

V and J are TRBV7-2 and TRBJ1-2; D remains unclear. The CDR3 is made up of 15 amino acids. V was cut by 1 base and J by 4 bases, with 13 bases left in between. Germline loops: CDR1 SGHTA, CDR2 FQGNSA. DNA for the CDR3: TGTGCCAGCAGCTTAGATAACGGGTTGGCCTATGGCTACACCTTC. This codes for CASSLDNGLAYGYTF.

CDR3 in amino acids: CASSLEGEGQGTNYGYTF. The CDR3 DNA follows: TGTGCCAGCAGCTTAGAGGGTGAGGGACAGGGGACTAACTATGGCTACACCTTC. The V and J genes are TRBV7-9 and TRBJ1-2; 10 nucleotides match TRBD1. The CDR3 is 18 amino acids. Germline V CDR1 and CDR2: SEHNR, FQNEAQ (reference sequence). V was clipped by 1 base and J by 0 bases; unmatched bases: 8.

V gene TRBV28 combines with J gene TRBJ2-2, with D tentatively TRBD1 (5 bases). Looked up from germline, CDR1 is MDHEN and CDR2 is SYDVKM. Trimming cost V 5 bases and J 1 base, with 11 bases left between them. The CDR3 loop spans 15 amino acids. As DNA, the CDR3 is TGTGCCAGCAGTCTAGGCGGACAGAACACCGGGGAGCTGTTTTTT. Protein: CASSLGGQNTGELFF. Supplemented by reference TRBV28 and TRBJ2-2, the full variable domain reads DVKVTQSSRYLVKRTGEKVFLECVQDMDHENMFWYRQDPGLGLRLIYFSYDVKMKEKGDIPEGYSVSREKKERFSLILESASTNQTSMYLCASSLGGQNTGELFFGEGSRLTVL.

This clone was counted many times. V and J are TRBV29-1 and TRBJ2-1; D is perhaps TRBD1 (6 bases). This CDR3 contains 15 residues. Germline lookup yields CDR1 SQVTM and CDR2 ANQGSEA. Trimming shortened V by 4 bases and J by 2 bases, and 15 bases separated the two germline ends. The CDR3 here is CSVGYGTNPYNEQFF. The CDR3 DNA reads TGCAGCGTTGGGTACGGGACAAATCCCTACAATGAGCAGTTCTTC.

In DNA form, the CDR3 reads TGCGCCAGCAGCTTGTTGTTTAGCGGGAGCTACGAGCAGTACTTC. Its translation is CASSLLFSGSYEQYF. The chain combines TRBV5-1 with TRBJ2-7; 9 bases agree with TRBD2. There are 15 residues in the CDR3. Germline CDR1 SGHRS, CDR2 YFSETQ. V trimming: 1 base; J trimming: 3 bases; junction bases outside the gene matches: 5.

In this sample, this clone turned up a few times. The chain joins TRBV7-9 to TRBJ2-2; 8 bases match TRBD2. The germline V gene has CDR1 SEHNR and CDR2 FQNEAQ (reference sequence). The J segment lost 1 base and the V segment lost 5 bases, leaving 6 bases of the junction unmatched. The CDR3 sequence is 16 residues long. This CDR3 reads CASSNQLAVNTGELFF. Written as DNA, the CDR3 is TGTGCCAGCAGCAACCAACTAGCGGTGAACACCGGGGAGCTGTTTTTT.

The rearrangement joins TRBV5-4 to TRBJ1-1, with D possibly being TRBD1 (5 bases). CDR3 length: 14 residues. Trimming shortened V by 4 bases and J by 0 bases, and 10 bases separated the two germline ends. The germline CDR1 and CDR2 sequences are SGHNT and YYREEE (reference sequence). The CDR3 coding sequence is TGTGCCAGCAGCCATGACAGCCTGAACACTGAAGCTTTCTTT. It translates to CASSHDSLNTEAFF.

At least ten counts were recorded for this clone. The rearrangement uses TRBV7-6 and TRBJ2-1, with 7 bases that match TRBD1. In germline, CDR1 is SGHVS, CDR2 FNYEAQ. The CDR3 has 15 residues. V was pared by 4 bases and J by 1 base, with 4 bases of the junction left unmatched. CDR3 in DNA: TGTGCCAGCAGCTCGCAGACAGGGTCCTACAATGAGCAGTTCTTC. Its translation: CASSSQTGSYNEQFF.

This clone has more than one count but fewer than ten. The chain combines TRBV6-5 with TRBJ1-4; weak D call: TRBD1 (6 bases). The CDR3 loop spans 15 amino acids. Trimming left V 7 bases short and J 7 bases short, with 19 bases between. Germline V lookup: CDR1 MNHEY, CDR2 SVGAGI. The CDR3, as DNA: TGTGCCAGCAAGATGTACAGGGTCGCAATTGAAAAACTGTTTTTT. It encodes CASKMYRVAIEKLFF.

This clone was recorded a few times. The chain combines TRBV7-9 with TRBJ2-1; 9 bases agree with TRBD2. The CDR3 is 19 amino acids. Unmatched junction bases numbered 21, after V lost 5 bases and J lost 7 bases. Germline assignment: CDR1 SEHNR and CDR2 FQNEAQ (reference sequence). As DNA, the CDR3 is TGTGCCAGCAGCACACTACCCTTAGGGCTTAGCGGGAGAGGGAATGAGCAGTTCTTC. Its protein is CASSTLPLGLSGRGNEQFF.

This clone was counted a single time. The chain has TRBV19 and TRBJ2-5; perhaps TRBD1 as D (6 bases). From germline, CDR1 is LNHDA and CDR2 SQIVND (reference sequence). V was pared by 2 bases and J by 4 bases, with 14 bases between. The CDR3 is 15 residues long. The CDR3 coding sequence is TGTGCCAGTAGTATAACTGGGGGCAGGGTAGAGACCCAGTACTTC. Amino acids: CASSITGGRVETQYF.

This clone was detected a few times. This chain joins TRBV5-4 and TRBJ2-6; D gene uncertain. Germline assignment: CDR1 SGHNT and CDR2 YYREEE (reference sequence). The CDR3 loop spans 15 amino acids. V lost 3 bases, J lost 11 bases, and 18 bases lay in between. CDR3 sequence reads: CASSSPGGDVYVLTF. Written as DNA, the CDR3 is TGTGCCAGCAGCTCCCCCGGCGGAGACGTTTACGTCCTGACTTTC.

CDR3 loop: CASSAGTSGSLRNEQFF. The CDR3, as DNA: TGTGCCAGCAGCGCCGGGACTAGCGGGAGCTTAAGGAATGAGCAGTTCTTC. V usage is TRBV7-8 and J usage is TRBJ2-1; 14 bases fit TRBD2. Trimming cost V 5 bases and J 7 bases; bases outside gene matches: 10. This CDR3 has 17 residues. The germline CDR1 and CDR2 sequences are SGHVS and FQNEAQ.

In its sample, this clone was seen a few times. The chain recombines TRBV30 with TRBJ1-5; TRBD1 matches at 10 bases. Germline CDR1 is GTSNPN and CDR2 is SVGIG (reference sequence). Germline trimming cut 3 bases from V and 11 bases from J; bases unmatched to any gene: 7. The CDR3 loop spans 13 amino acids. The CDR3 here is CAWRGQGDSAQHF. CDR3 nucleotides: TGTGCCTGGAGAGGACAGGGGGATTCTGCCCAGCATTTT.